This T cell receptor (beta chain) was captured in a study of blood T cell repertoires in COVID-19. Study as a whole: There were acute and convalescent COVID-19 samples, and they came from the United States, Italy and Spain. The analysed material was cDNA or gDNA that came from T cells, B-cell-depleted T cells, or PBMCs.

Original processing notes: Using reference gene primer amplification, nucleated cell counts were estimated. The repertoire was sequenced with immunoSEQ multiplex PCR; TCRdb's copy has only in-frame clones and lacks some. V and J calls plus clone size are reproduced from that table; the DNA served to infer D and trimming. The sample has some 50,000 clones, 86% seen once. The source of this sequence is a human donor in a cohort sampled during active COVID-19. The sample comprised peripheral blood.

This CDR3 reads CASGLVSFQVRRNTEAFF. The CDR3 DNA is TGTGCTAGTGGTTTGGTTAGTTTCCAAGTCCGTCGGAACACTGAAGCTTTCTTT. The chain is built from TRBV12-5 and TRBJ1-1; D unresolved. This CDR3 has 18 residues. V was clipped by 0 bases and J by 1 base, with 18 bases between them. CDR1 is LGHNT and CDR2 is FRNRAP in the germline V gene.